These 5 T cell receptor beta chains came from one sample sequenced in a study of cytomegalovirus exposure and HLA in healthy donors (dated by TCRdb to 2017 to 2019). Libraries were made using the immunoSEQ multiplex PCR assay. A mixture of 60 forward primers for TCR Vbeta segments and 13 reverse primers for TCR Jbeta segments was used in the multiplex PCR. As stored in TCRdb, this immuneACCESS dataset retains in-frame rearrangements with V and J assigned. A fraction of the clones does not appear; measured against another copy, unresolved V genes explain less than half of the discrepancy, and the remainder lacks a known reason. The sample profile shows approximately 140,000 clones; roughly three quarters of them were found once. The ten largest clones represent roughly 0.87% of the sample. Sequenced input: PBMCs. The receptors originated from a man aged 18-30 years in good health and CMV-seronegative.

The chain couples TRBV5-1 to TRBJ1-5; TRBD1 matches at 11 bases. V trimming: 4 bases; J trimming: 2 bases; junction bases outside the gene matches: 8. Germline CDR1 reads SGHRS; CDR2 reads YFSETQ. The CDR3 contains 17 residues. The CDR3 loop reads CASSPGTGGEGNQPQHF. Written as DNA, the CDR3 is TGCGCCAGCAGCCCGGGGACAGGGGGGGAAGGCAATCAGCCCCAGCATTTT.

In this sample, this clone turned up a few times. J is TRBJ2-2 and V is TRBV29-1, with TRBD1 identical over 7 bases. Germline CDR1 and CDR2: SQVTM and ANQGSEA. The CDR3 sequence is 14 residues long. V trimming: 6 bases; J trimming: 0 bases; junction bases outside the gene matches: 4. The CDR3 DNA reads TGCAGCGTCAAAGGGGGCCCGAACACCGGGGAGCTGTTTTTT. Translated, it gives CSVKGGPNTGELFF.

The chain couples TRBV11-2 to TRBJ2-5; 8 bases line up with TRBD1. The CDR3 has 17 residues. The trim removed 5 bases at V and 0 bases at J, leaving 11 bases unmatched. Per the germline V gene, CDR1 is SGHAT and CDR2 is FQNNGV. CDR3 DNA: TGTGCCAGCAGCCCTCCGACAGGGGTAGGGGACCAAGAGACCCAGTACTTC. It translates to CASSPPTGVGDQETQYF.

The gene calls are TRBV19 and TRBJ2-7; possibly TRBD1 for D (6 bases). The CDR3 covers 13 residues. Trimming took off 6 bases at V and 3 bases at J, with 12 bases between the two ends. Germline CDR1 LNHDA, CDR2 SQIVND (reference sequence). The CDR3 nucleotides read TGTGCCAGTAGCCCCGGGACAAGCTACGAGCAGTACTTC. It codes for CASSPGTSYEQYF.

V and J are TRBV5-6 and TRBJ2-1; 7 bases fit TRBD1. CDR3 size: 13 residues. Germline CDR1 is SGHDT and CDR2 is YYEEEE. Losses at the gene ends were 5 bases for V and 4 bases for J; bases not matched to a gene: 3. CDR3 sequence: CASRKTGYNEQFF. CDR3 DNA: TGTGCCAGCAGAAAGACAGGGTACAATGAGCAGTTCTTC.